One and the same sample provided the 21 T cell receptor beta chains below, sequenced in a study of cytomegalovirus exposure and HLA in healthy donors. The assay was immunoSEQ multiplex PCR, and TCRdb's table has in-frame clones only and misses some. The data hold about 74,000 clones, with 94% observed a single time. Input material: PBMCs. The receptors come from a woman aged 18-35 years in good health and CMV-seropositive.

The V gene is TRBV7-9, the J gene TRBJ2-3, with TRBD2 identical over 8 bases. This CDR3 spans 16 amino acids. In germline, CDR1 is SEHNR, CDR2 FQNEAQ (reference sequence). V lost 5 bases, J lost 0 bases, and 7 bases stayed unmatched. The CDR3 spells CASSSLSGASTDTQYF. DNA for the CDR3: TGTGCCAGCAGCAGCCTTAGCGGGGCAAGCACAGATACGCAGTATTTT.

The chain uses TRBV6-1 and TRBJ2-3; no firm D call. This CDR3 has 13 amino acids. Germline V gives CDR1 MNHNS, CDR2 SASEGT. V was cut by 2 bases and J by 5 bases, with 8 bases left in between. CDR3 region: CASSEMRLDTQYF. CDR3 coding DNA: TGTGCCAGCAGTGAAATGCGGCTAGATACGCAGTATTTT.

This sequence joins TRBV7-2 and TRBJ2-2; TRBD1 aligns across 11 bases. The trim removed 0 bases at V and 6 bases at J, leaving 3 bases unmatched. CDR1 SGHTA and CDR2 FQGNSA come from the germline V gene. CDR3 length: 16 amino acids. CDR3 coding DNA: TGTGCCAGCAGCTTAGCCGGACAGGGGGCTTCCGGGGAGCTGTTTTTT. Amino acid sequence: CASSLAGQGASGELFF.

CDR3 bases: TGTGCCAGCAGCTTAAGGGTCAGGGGGAGCAGCAATCAGCCCCAGCATTTT. Its protein is CASSLRVRGSSNQPQHF. The chain joins TRBV7-2 to TRBJ1-5, with 7 bases lining up with TRBD1. V lost 2 bases and J lost 1; bases outside the gene matches: 8. The CDR3 is 17 residues long. Germline V gene lookup returns CDR1 SGHTA and CDR2 FQGNSA.

The chain employs TRBV5-8 and TRBJ2-7, with TRBD1 matching over 7 bases. The CDR3 spans 15 residues. The V and J ends lost 5 bases and 2 bases, in that order; junction bases with no gene match: 10. The germline V gene has CDR1 SGHTS and CDR2 YDEGEE. The CDR3 coding sequence is TGTGCCAGCAGACCCGACAGGGTTTGGGCCTACGAGCAGTACTTC. Translation gives CASRPDRVWAYEQYF.

Points on this clone: Germline is not matched at one junction end, which may reflect a read error. This chain links TRBV6-5 with TRBJ2-1, with TRBD2 matching over 9 bases. CDR1 and CDR2 from the germline V gene are MNHEY and SVGAGI. This CDR3 comprises 15 residues. The CDR3 loop reads CASSDSGLAGHEQFF. The CDR3 coding sequence is TGTGCCAGCAGTGACTCGGGACTAGCCGGGCATGAGCAGTTCTTC.

The J gene is TRBJ1-1, the V gene TRBV27; D gene ambiguous. The germline gives CDR1 MNHEY, CDR2 SMNVEV (reference sequence). The CDR3 contains 11 residues. V gave up 11 bases and J gave up 1 base, with 8 bases separating them. The CDR3 DNA is TGTGCCGTAATTTGGAACACTGAAGCTTTCTTT. Its translation is CAVIWNTEAFF.

This sequence joins TRBV7-8 and TRBJ1-1; no reliable D call. CDR1 and CDR2 from the germline V gene are SGHVS and FQNEAQ. With 1 base removed from V and 1 base from J, the gap between germline ends came to 10 bases. There are 15 residues in the CDR3. CDR3 coding DNA: TGTGCCAGCAGCTTAGTTCCAGGAGGGAACACTGAAGCTTTCTTT. This encodes CASSLVPGGNTEAFF. Combining the CDR3 with reference TRBV7-8 and TRBJ1-1 gives the whole variable domain GAGVSQSPRYKVAKRGQDVALRCDPISGHVSLFWYQQALGQGPEFLTYFQNEAQLDKSGLPSDRFFAERPEGSVSTLKIQRTQQEDSAVYLCASSLVPGGNTEAFFGQGTRLTVV.

V usage is TRBV4-2 and J usage is TRBJ2-1, with 12 bases lining up with TRBD1. The ends lost 4 bases at V and 8 bases at J; junction bases unmatched: 6. The germline V gene encodes CDR1 LGHNA and CDR2 YNFKEQ. The CDR3 runs 15 residues. CDR3 loop: CASSPGTGGGYEQFF. The CDR3 bases are TGTGCCAGCAGCCCCGGGACAGGGGGCGGGTATGAGCAGTTCTTC.

The chain has TRBV18 and TRBJ1-1; D is unresolved. CDR1 KGHSH and CDR2 LQKENI come from the germline V gene. The CDR3 length is 16 residues. V was cut by 0 bases and J by 0 bases, with 11 bases left in between. The CDR3 sequence: CASSPPSAGVNTEAFF. The CDR3 coding sequence is TGTGCCAGCTCACCACCTAGCGCGGGTGTGAACACTGAAGCTTTCTTT.

The chain links TRBV27 to TRBJ2-7, with a possible D match to TRBD2 (5 bases). The germline CDR1 and CDR2 sequences are MNHEY and SMNVEV (reference sequence). Deletions cut 5 bases from V and 2 bases from J, with 16 bases between. There are 15 residues in the CDR3. DNA of the CDR3: TGTGCCAGCAGTATCCGGACCGGGGTCCCCTACGAGCAGTACTTC. Its translation: CASSIRTGVPYEQYF.

In its sample, this clone was seen once. V and J are TRBV2 and TRBJ2-2; 14 bases align to TRBD2. CDR3 length: 16 amino acids. Germline V gives CDR1 SNHLY, CDR2 FYNNEI. V dropped 9 bases and J dropped 4; count of bases not matched to a gene: 7. CDR3 sequence: CASRGLAGDLTGELFF. The CDR3 bases are TGTGCCAGTAGGGGACTAGCGGGAGACCTCACCGGGGAGCTGTTTTTT. Full variable domain (missing parts from reference TRBV2 and TRBJ2-2): EPEVTQTPSHQVTQMGQEVILRCVPISNHLYFYWYRQILGQKVEFLVSFYNNEISEKSEIFDDQFSVERPDGSNFTLKIRSTKLEDSAMYFCASRGLAGDLTGELFFGEGSRLTVL.

This chain connects TRBV27 to TRBJ1-2, with a weak D call TRBD1 (5 bases). This CDR3 region has 17 residues. Per the germline V gene, CDR1 is MNHEY and CDR2 is SMNVEV (reference sequence). Between the trimmed V and J ends, which lost 2 bases and 6 bases, there was a span of 22 bases. CDR3 nucleotide sequence: TGTGCCAGCAGTTTAAAGCCCTCCCTAGGGGCCTATGATGGCTACACCTTC. Translation gives CASSLKPSLGAYDGYTF.

The J gene is TRBJ2-5, the V gene TRBV2, with 15 bases that match TRBD2. Germline loops: CDR1 SNHLY, CDR2 FYNNEI. Unmatched junction bases numbered 9, after V lost 11 bases and J lost 2 bases. The CDR3 has 16 amino acids. In DNA, the CDR3 is TGTGCCTCCCAAGCCGGACTAGCGGGAGGGCAAGAGACCCAGTACTTC. This encodes CASQAGLAGGQETQYF.

The rearrangement links TRBV6-1 to TRBJ1-4; D call uncertain. The CDR3 is 15 residues long. Germline V gene data show CDR1 as MNHNS and CDR2 as SASEGT. V lost 2 bases and J 4 bases, leaving 11 bases between the germline ends. CDR3 DNA sequence: TGTGCCAGCAGTGAATTCCGGGGTAATAATGAAAAACTGTTTTTT. Amino acids: CASSEFRGNNEKLFF.

The chain is built from TRBV4-1 and TRBJ2-7; TRBD1 matches at 7 bases. The ends lost 3 bases at V and 3 bases at J; junction bases unmatched: 11. CDR3 length equals 16 residues. Germline V gene sequence: CDR1 MGHRA, CDR2 YSYEKL. The CDR3 spells CASSHQTGEINYEQYF. CDR3 nucleotide sequence: TGCGCCAGCAGCCACCAAACAGGGGAGATCAACTACGAGCAGTACTTC.

This clone was recorded a few times. V is TRBV4-1 and J is TRBJ1-1; 8 nucleotides match TRBD1. This CDR3 contains 15 residues. V lost 1 base, J lost 6 bases, and 7 bases stayed unmatched. The V gene's germline CDR1 is MGHRA and CDR2 YSYEKL. The CDR3 protein is CASSQADRGGSEAFF. The CDR3 DNA follows: TGCGCCAGCAGCCAAGCCGACAGGGGTGGGTCTGAAGCTTTCTTT.

V is TRBV6-6 and J is TRBJ2-5; D ambiguous. The germline V and J ends were trimmed by 3 bases and 0 bases, with 8 bases remaining between them. The germline V gene has CDR1 MNHNY and CDR2 SVGAGI (reference sequence). This CDR3 contains 14 residues. CDR3 protein: CASSYTGYQETQYF. The CDR3 coding sequence is TGTGCCAGCAGTTATACCGGGTACCAAGAGACCCAGTACTTC.

The chain has TRBV19 and TRBJ1-2; TRBD1 agrees at 8 bases. Losses at the gene ends were 5 bases for V and 4 bases for J; bases not matched to a gene: 3. Germline V lookup: CDR1 LNHDA, CDR2 SQIVND (reference sequence). This CDR3 comprises 13 residues. The CDR3 protein is CASSLGQGYGYTF. The CDR3 DNA reads TGTGCCAGTAGTCTTGGACAGGGCTATGGCTACACCTTC.

The V gene is TRBV4-1, the J gene TRBJ1-1; D possibly corresponds to TRBD1 (6 bases). The germline gives CDR1 MGHRA, CDR2 YSYEKL. The CDR3 is 17 residues long. Trimming left V 0 bases short and J 1 base short, with 15 bases between. In nucleotides, the CDR3 is TGCGCCAGCAGCCAAGACTTCAGACAGGCGTCGAACACTGAAGCTTTCTTT. Protein sequence: CASSQDFRQASNTEAFF.

This rearrangement joins TRBV6-1 to TRBJ1-4; 11 bases align to TRBD1. J lost 10 bases, V lost 5 bases, and 9 bases had no gene match. In germline, CDR1 is MNHNS, CDR2 SASEGT. CDR3 length: 15 amino acids. This CDR3 reads CASSKGGQGASKLFF. CDR3 DNA: TGTGCCAGCAGTAAGGGCGGACAGGGGGCCTCAAAACTGTTTTTT.